Shown below are 6 T cell receptor beta chains from a single sample sequenced in a study of blood T cell repertoires in COVID-19 (dated by TCRdb to between 2020 and 2021). Library preparation was by the immunoSEQ multiplex PCR assay. This is the immuneACCESS table as TCRdb keeps it, with only in-frame sequences that have V and J called. A part of the clones is gone; compared with another copy, unresolved V genes explain less than half, and the rest is unexplained. This sample is represented by 150,000 to 200,000 clones; around 80% of them were singletons. The ten top clones hold around 19% of the sample. The sequencing input was peripheral blood. The receptors stem from a woman of 80 years or more with acute or convalescent COVID-19.

V gene TRBV27 combines with J gene TRBJ2-5; 9 bases map to TRBD2. CDR1 is MNHEY, CDR2 SMNVEV, per germline (reference sequence). The length of the CDR3 is 13 residues. The V and J ends lost 6 bases and 9 bases, in that order; junction bases with no gene match: 8. CDR3 residues: CASSASGLASQYF. DNA of the CDR3: TGTGCCAGCAGCGCCTCGGGACTAGCATCCCAGTACTTC.

The chain couples TRBV6-2 or TRBV6-3 to TRBJ2-7; 7 nucleotides agree with TRBD1. The trim removed 4 bases at V and 2 bases at J, leaving 8 bases unmatched. The CDR3 extends over 15 amino acids. The germline gives CDR1 MNHEY, CDR2 SVGEGT. Written as DNA, the CDR3 is TGTGCCAGCAGTTCATTGGACAGGAGAGCCTACGAGCAGTACTTC. Translated: CASSSLDRRAYEQYF.

J is TRBJ2-7 and V is TRBV6-5; weak D call: TRBD2 (6 bases). This CDR3 spans 11 amino acids. Germline loops: CDR1 MNHEY, CDR2 SVGAGI. V was trimmed by 10 bases and J by 6 bases, leaving 13 bases between them. CDR3 sequence reads: CAIIGEAEQYF. The DNA of the CDR3 is TGTGCCATAATCGGGGAGGCCGAGCAGTACTTC.

J is TRBJ2-2 and V is TRBV5-5; D might be TRBD2 (6 bases). Germline assignment: CDR1 SGHKS and CDR2 YYEKEE (reference sequence). The CDR3 consists of 12 residues. The V and J ends lost 4 bases and 6 bases respectively, with 7 bases between them. CDR3 coding DNA: TGTGCCAGCAGCGGGGAGGCCGGGGAGCTGTTTTTT. It encodes CASSGEAGELFF.

The rearrangement links TRBV7-2 to TRBJ2-7; no clear D gene. V was shortened by 0 bases and J by 0 bases, with 9 bases between the two germline ends. This CDR3 spans 15 amino acids. Germline V lookup: CDR1 SGHTA, CDR2 FQGNSA. The CDR3 reads CASSLAAQSSYEQYF. In nucleotides, the CDR3 is TGTGCCAGCAGCTTAGCCGCACAGAGCTCCTACGAGCAGTACTTC.

The chain joins TRBV11-3 to TRBJ2-5, with 11 bases identical to TRBD2. This CDR3 is 17 amino acids long. The junction had 7 bases not matched to a gene; V was cut back by 1 base and J by 3 bases. The germline V gene encodes CDR1 SGHNT and CDR2 YENEEA. The DNA of the CDR3 is TGTGCCAGCAGCTTAGTTACTAGCGGGGGCCTAGAAGAGACCCAGTACTTC. It codes for CASSLVTSGGLEETQYF.